The 21 T cell receptor beta chains given below trace back to one sample, sequenced in a study of siplizumab effects on memory and regulatory T cells. TCRdb's table, derived via immunoSEQ multiplex PCR, lists solely in-frame clones and lacks some. The data contain about 82,000 clones, approximately 88% of them singletons. Sequencing was done on a sample of Tregs sorted from blood. The receptors originated from a human donor in good health.

V and J are TRBV11-2 and TRBJ2-5; D gene unclear. The germline V and J ends were trimmed by 2 bases and 2 bases, with 6 bases remaining between them. The CDR3 is made up of 13 amino acids. Germline V gives CDR1 SGHAT, CDR2 FQNNGV. In nucleotides, the CDR3 is TGTGCCAGCAGCTTAAGTAATCAAGAGACCCAGTACTTC. Encoded protein: CASSLSNQETQYF.

The chain uses TRBV29-1 and TRBJ1-2, with D possibly matching TRBD1 (6 bases). CDR3 length equals 13 residues. The V end was cut by 3 bases, the J end by 4 bases, with 12 bases between. The germline gives CDR1 SQVTM, CDR2 ANQGSEA. The CDR3, as DNA: TGCAGCGTTGACGCAGGGGTTACCTATGGCTACACCTTC. Protein: CSVDAGVTYGYTF.

V is TRBV11-2 and J is TRBJ2-7; 15 nucleotides match TRBD2. The CDR3 covers 18 residues. After removal of 5 bases from V and 7 bases from J, the junction contained 15 bases not matched to a gene. Germline V gene sequence: CDR1 SGHAT, CDR2 FQNNGV. CDR3 bases: TGTGCCAGCAGCATCCGTCCCGGACTAGCGGGGGGGCCGGGAGAGCAGTACTTC. It codes for CASSIRPGLAGGPGEQYF.

The CDR3 loop is CASSPPFGQLQETQYF. The CDR3 DNA sequence: TGTGCCAGCTCACCACCGTTCGGTCAGTTACAAGAGACCCAGTACTTC. This chain links TRBV18 with TRBJ2-5; D ambiguous. V was shortened by 0 bases and J by 2 bases, with 13 bases between the two germline ends. The germline CDR1 and CDR2 sequences are KGHSH and LQKENI. This CDR3 has 16 residues.

CDR3 DNA: TGTGCCAGCAGCGAGACAGGCGGGGAGCTGTTTTTT. Its translation: CASSETGGELFF. The chain has TRBV6-6 and TRBJ2-2; a weak D match, TRBD1 (6 bases). Germline-derived CDR1 and CDR2 are MNHNY and SVGAGI (reference sequence). V lost 6 bases and J lost 7, with 9 bases in between. CDR3 length: 12 residues.

J is TRBJ2-7 and V is TRBV6-1, with 7 bases matching TRBD1. Germline CDR1 reads MNHNS; CDR2 reads SASEGT. V gave up 6 bases and J gave up 2 bases; unmatched junction bases: 10. The CDR3 is made up of 15 amino acids. The CDR3: CASRDVGQFPYEQYF. DNA for the CDR3: TGTGCCAGCAGAGACGTGGGACAGTTTCCCTACGAGCAGTACTTC.

The chain couples TRBV5-1 to TRBJ1-1; no clear D gene. Trimming pared 0 bases from V and 0 bases from J, leaving 6 bases between. The germline CDR1 and CDR2 sequences are SGHRS and YFSETQ. The CDR3 has 14 residues. CDR3 sequence (DNA): TGCGCCAGCAGCTTGGATGGCTTGAACACTGAAGCTTTCTTT. Protein product: CASSLDGLNTEAFF.

This clone was picked up a small number of times. This rearrangement joins TRBV2 to TRBJ1-1; D is unclear. Deletions cut 3 bases from V and 1 base from J, with 9 bases between. The germline CDR1 and CDR2 sequences are SNHLY and FYNNEI. The CDR3 consists of 14 residues. In DNA, the CDR3 is TGTGCCAGCAGTGATGGGATTGGGAACACTGAAGCTTTCTTT. Protein: CASSDGIGNTEAFF.

This clone was counted once. The gene calls are TRBV6-1 and TRBJ1-1; D gene uncertain. Germline V gene lookup returns CDR1 MNHNS and CDR2 SASEGT. The CDR3 spans 14 residues. Trimming took off 7 bases at V and 2 bases at J, with 14 bases between the two ends. In DNA, the CDR3 is TGTGCCAGCAACTTCGGGCAGACCAACACTGAAGCTTTCTTT. Translated, it gives CASNFGQTNTEAFF.

V and J are TRBV7-9 and TRBJ2-1; D ambiguous. V lost 2 bases to trimming and J lost 0 bases, with 8 bases between them. The germline V gene has CDR1 SEHNR and CDR2 FQNEAQ (reference sequence). The CDR3 extends over 15 amino acids. The chain's CDR3 is CASSLFASSYNEQFF. In DNA, the CDR3 is TGTGCCAGCAGCTTATTTGCCAGCTCCTACAATGAGCAGTTCTTC.

This chain uses TRBV15 with TRBJ1-1; tentative D call: TRBD1 (5 bases). V dropped 1 base and J dropped 1 base, with 7 bases sitting between them. Per the germline V gene, CDR1 is LNHNV and CDR2 is YYDKDF (reference sequence). This CDR3 is built from 14 residues. CDR3 nucleotide sequence: TGTGCCACCAGCAGAGCGACAGCGAACACTGAAGCTTTCTTT. Encoded protein: CATSRATANTEAFF.

The V gene is TRBV11-2, the J gene TRBJ1-3; 7 bases fit TRBD1. Germline V gene sequence: CDR1 SGHAT, CDR2 FQNNGV. The trim removed 0 bases at V and 8 bases at J, leaving 1 base unmatched. This CDR3 is 13 amino acids long. CDR3 bases: TGTGCCAGCAGCTTAGACAGGGGGGACACCATATATTTT. Translation: CASSLDRGDTIYF.

The J gene is TRBJ2-2, the V gene TRBV7-2; D not resolved. The V gene lost 1 base and the J gene lost 7 bases, with 22 bases spanning the gap. CDR3 length: 18 amino acids. The germline V gene has CDR1 SGHTA and CDR2 FQGNSA. The DNA of the CDR3 is TGTGCCAGCAGCTTAGGACGATCTTTAACCCCTCGGCTCGGGGAGCTGTTTTTT. Protein product: CASSLGRSLTPRLGELFF.

The rearrangement links TRBV5-1 to TRBJ1-4; 7 nucleotides line up with TRBD1. Germline loops: CDR1 SGHRS, CDR2 YFSETQ. This CDR3 spans 16 amino acids. J lost 2 bases, V lost 3 bases, and 7 bases had no gene match. CDR3 in amino acids: CASSSQGVTTNEKLFF. In nucleotides, the CDR3 is TGCGCCAGCAGCTCTCAGGGGGTGACGACTAATGAAAAACTGTTTTTT.

This chain uses TRBV4-3 with TRBJ1-2; 7 bases match TRBD1. CDR1 is LGHNA, CDR2 YSLEER, per germline. There are 17 residues in the CDR3. Trimming removed 2 bases from V and 6 bases from J; junction bases left unmatched: 15. This CDR3 is CASSQWQFSSGGHGYTF. Written as DNA, the CDR3 is TGCGCCAGCAGCCAATGGCAATTTTCGTCAGGGGGGCATGGCTACACCTTC.

The CDR3, as DNA: TGTGCCAGCAGTTTAAAAGGTGGGGGGGGCCTTATTAGCAATCAGCCCCAGCATTTT. This encodes CASSLKGGGGLISNQPQHF. The V and J genes are TRBV27 and TRBJ1-5; D might be TRBD1 (6 bases). V lost 2 bases, J lost 0 bases, and 20 bases lay in between. Germline V gene data show CDR1 as MNHEY and CDR2 as SMNVEV (reference sequence). The CDR3 runs to 19 residues.

The chain employs TRBV7-2 and TRBJ1-5, with a possible D match to TRBD1 (6 bases). This CDR3 contains 17 residues. Per germline, CDR1 SGHTA and CDR2 FQGNSA. V lost 5 bases, J lost 3 bases, and 20 bases lay in between. CDR3 loop: CASSRGGGQSLNQPQHF. The CDR3 DNA reads TGTGCCAGCAGCCGCGGAGGGGGACAAAGCCTCAATCAGCCCCAGCATTTT. Looking up the rest from reference TRBV7-2 and TRBJ1-5 gives the full variable domain: GAGVSQSPSNKVTEKGKDVELRCDPISGHTALYWYRQSLGQGLEFLIYFQGNSAPDKSGLPSDRFSAERTGGSVSTLTIQRTQQEDSAVYLCASSRGGGQSLNQPQHFGDGTRLSIL.

CDR3 sequence: CASSDRGITQYF. Written as DNA, the CDR3 is TGCGCCAGCAGTGACAGGGGGATAACCCAGTACTTC. The genes are TRBV10-2 and TRBJ2-5, with 7 bases identical to TRBD1. CDR1 and CDR2 from the germline V gene are WSHSY and SAAADI. CDR3 length: 12 residues. The junction had 3 bases not matched to a gene; V was cut back by 3 bases and J by 8 bases.

The V gene is TRBV19, the J gene TRBJ1-6; TRBD1 aligns across 9 bases. The germline V gene encodes CDR1 LNHDA and CDR2 SQIVND (reference sequence). V lost 5 bases to trimming and J lost 9 bases; unmatched junction nucleotides: 8. This CDR3 has 15 amino acids. CDR3 region: CASSGGQGLGSPLHF. The DNA of the CDR3 is TGTGCCAGTAGTGGGGGACAGGGCCTCGGTTCACCCCTCCACTTT.

The gene calls are TRBV7-9 and TRBJ2-2, with D possibly being TRBD1 (5 bases). Germline V lookup: CDR1 SEHNR, CDR2 FQNEAQ (reference sequence). The CDR3 is 14 residues long. V was clipped by 3 bases and J by 2 bases, with 7 bases between them. CDR3 DNA sequence: TGTGCCAGCAGCTTTGACAGAAACACCGGGGAGCTGTTTTTT. Its translation: CASSFDRNTGELFF.

This clone has more than one count but fewer than ten. The chain employs TRBV9 and TRBJ2-1; tentative D call: TRBD2 (6 bases). Germline values: CDR1 SGDLS, CDR2 YYNGEE. The V end was cut by 4 bases, the J end by 2 bases, with 13 bases between. The CDR3 runs to 15 residues. The DNA for the CDR3 is TGTGCCAGCAGCCTGGAGGGGAGCCCCTACAATGAGCAGTTCTTC. This codes for CASSLEGSPYNEQFF.